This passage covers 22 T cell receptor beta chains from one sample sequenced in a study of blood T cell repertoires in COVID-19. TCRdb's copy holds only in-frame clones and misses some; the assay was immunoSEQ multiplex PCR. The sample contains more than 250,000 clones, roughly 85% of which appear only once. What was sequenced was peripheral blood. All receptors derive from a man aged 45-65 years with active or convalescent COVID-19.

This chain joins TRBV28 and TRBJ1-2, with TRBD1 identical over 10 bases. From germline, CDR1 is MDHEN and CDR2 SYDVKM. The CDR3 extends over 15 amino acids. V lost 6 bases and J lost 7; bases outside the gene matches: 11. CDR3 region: CASRLAGQGTFGYTF. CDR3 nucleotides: TGTGCCAGCAGGCTGGCGGGACAGGGGACGTTTGGCTACACCTTC.

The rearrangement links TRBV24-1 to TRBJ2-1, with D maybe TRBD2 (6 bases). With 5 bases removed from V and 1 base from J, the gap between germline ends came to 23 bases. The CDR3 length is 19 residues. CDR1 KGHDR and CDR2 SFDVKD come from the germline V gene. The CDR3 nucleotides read TGTGCCACCAGTGGCCCCGGAGGAGCGGGCAGGCTTTCCTACAATGAGCAGTTCTTC. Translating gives CATSGPGGAGRLSYNEQFF.

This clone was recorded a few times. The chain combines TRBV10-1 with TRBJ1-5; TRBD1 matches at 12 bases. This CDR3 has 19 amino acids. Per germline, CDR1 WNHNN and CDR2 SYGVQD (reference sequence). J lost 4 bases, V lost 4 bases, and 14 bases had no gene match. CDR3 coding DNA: TGCGCCAGCAGTGTGCCGGGACAGGGGGCGCTTGTCCCTAATCAGCCCCAGCATTTT. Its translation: CASSVPGQGALVPNQPQHF.

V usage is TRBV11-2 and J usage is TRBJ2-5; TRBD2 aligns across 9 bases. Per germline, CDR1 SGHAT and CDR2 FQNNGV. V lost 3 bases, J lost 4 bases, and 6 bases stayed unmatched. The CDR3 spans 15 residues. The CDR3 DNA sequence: TGTGCCAGCAGCTTCCGACTAGCGGTGGGAGAGACCCAGTACTTC. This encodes CASSFRLAVGETQYF.

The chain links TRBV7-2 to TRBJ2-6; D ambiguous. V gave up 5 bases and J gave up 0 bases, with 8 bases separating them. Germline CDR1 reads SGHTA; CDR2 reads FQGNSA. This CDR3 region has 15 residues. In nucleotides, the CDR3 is TGTGCCAGCAGCCTACGTCACTCTGGGGCCAACGTCCTGACTTTC. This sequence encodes CASSLRHSGANVLTF.

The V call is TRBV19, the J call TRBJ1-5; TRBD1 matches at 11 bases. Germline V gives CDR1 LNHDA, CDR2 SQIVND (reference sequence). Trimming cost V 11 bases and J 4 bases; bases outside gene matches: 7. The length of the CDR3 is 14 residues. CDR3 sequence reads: CAGPGTGGNQPQHF. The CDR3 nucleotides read TGTGCCGGCCCCGGGACAGGGGGGAATCAGCCCCAGCATTTT.

CDR3 amino acids: CASSHLPSVLGNQPQHF. The CDR3 nucleotides read TGCGCCAGCAGCCACTTACCGAGCGTCCTGGGCAATCAGCCCCAGCATTTT. The chain combines TRBV4-1 with TRBJ1-5; D is unclear. Germline assignment: CDR1 MGHRA and CDR2 YSYEKL. The V and J ends lost 3 bases and 2 bases respectively, with 17 bases between them. This CDR3 region has 17 residues.

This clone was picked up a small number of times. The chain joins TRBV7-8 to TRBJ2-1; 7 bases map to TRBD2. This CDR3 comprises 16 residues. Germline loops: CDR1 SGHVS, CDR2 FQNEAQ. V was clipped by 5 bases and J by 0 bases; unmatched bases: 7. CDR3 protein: CASSGRRGSSYNEQFF. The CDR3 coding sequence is TGTGCCAGCAGCGGCCGTCGCGGGAGCTCCTACAATGAGCAGTTCTTC.

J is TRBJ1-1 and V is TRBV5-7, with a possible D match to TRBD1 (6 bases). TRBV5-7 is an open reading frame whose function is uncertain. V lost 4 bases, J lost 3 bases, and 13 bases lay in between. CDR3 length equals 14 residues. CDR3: CASSTGQRHTEAFF. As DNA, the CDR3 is TGTGCCAGCAGCACCGGACAGCGACACACTGAAGCTTTCTTT.

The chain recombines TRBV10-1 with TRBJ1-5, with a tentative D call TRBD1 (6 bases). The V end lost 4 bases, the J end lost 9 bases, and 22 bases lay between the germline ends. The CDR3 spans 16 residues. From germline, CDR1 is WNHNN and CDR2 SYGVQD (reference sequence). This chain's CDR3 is CASSGLTGGAALPQHF. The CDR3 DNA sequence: TGCGCCAGCAGTGGCTTAACCGGGGGGGCCGCCTTGCCCCAGCATTTT.

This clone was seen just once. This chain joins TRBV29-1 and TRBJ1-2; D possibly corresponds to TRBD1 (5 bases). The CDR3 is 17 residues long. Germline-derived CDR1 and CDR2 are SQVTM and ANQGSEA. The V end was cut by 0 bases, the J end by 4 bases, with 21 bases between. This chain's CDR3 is CSVEDFLRARAGYGYTF. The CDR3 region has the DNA TGCAGCGTTGAAGATTTCCTTAGGGCCAGGGCCGGCTATGGCTACACCTTC.

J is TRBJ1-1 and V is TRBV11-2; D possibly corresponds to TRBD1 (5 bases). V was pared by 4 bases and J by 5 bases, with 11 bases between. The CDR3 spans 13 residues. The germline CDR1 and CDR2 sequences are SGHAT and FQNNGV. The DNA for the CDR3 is TGTGCCAGCAGCTCCTCGGGGGGGACTGAAGCTTTCTTT. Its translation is CASSSSGGTEAFF.

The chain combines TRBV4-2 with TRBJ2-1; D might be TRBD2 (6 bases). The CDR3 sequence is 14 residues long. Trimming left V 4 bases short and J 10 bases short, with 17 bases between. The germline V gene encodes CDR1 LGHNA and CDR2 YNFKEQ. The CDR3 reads CASSRRGGSREQFF. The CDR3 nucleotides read TGTGCCAGCAGCCGCCGGGGAGGTTCTCGCGAGCAGTTCTTC.

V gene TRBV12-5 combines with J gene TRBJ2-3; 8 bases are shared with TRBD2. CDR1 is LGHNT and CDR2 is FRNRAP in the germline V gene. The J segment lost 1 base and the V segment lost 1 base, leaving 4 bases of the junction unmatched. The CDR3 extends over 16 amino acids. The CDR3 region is CASGLGLAGGTDTQYF. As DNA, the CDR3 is TGTGCTAGTGGTTTGGGGCTAGCGGGTGGCACAGATACGCAGTATTTT.

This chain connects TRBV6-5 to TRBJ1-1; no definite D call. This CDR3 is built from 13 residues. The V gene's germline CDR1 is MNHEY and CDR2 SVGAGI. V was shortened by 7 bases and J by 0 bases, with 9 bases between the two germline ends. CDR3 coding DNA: TGTGCCAGCATCCCCCATCTGAACACTGAAGCTTTCTTT. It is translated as CASIPHLNTEAFF.

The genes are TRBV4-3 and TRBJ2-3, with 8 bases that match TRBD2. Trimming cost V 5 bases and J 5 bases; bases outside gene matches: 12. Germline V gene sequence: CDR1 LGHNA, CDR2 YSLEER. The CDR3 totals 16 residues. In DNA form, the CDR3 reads TGCGCCAGCAGCGGGGCGGGGACGCTAGCGGGAGATACGCAGTATTTT. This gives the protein CASSGAGTLAGDTQYF.

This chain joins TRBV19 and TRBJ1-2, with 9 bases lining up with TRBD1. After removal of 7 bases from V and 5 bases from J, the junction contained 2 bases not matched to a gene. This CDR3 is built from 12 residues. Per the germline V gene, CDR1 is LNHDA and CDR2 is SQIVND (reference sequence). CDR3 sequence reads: CASMGTGYGYTF. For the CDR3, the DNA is TGTGCCAGTATGGGGACAGGGTATGGCTACACCTTC.

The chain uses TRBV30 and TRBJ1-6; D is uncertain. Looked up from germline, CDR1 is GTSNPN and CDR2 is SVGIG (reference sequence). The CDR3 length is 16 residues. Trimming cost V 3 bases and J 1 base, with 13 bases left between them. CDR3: CAWRNSGVSYNSPLHF. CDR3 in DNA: TGTGCCTGGAGGAACAGCGGGGTATCCTATAATTCACCCCTCCACTTT.

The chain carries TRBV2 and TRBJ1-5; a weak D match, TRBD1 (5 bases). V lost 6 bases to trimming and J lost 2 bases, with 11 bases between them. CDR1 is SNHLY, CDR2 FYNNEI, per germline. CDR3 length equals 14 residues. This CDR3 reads CASSADNGNQPQHF. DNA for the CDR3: TGTGCCAGCAGCGCGGACAATGGCAATCAGCCCCAGCATTTT.

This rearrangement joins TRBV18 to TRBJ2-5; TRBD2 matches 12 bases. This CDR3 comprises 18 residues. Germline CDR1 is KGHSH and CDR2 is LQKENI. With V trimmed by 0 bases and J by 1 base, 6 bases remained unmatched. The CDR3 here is CASSPPTSGRPGQETQYF. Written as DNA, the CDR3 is TGTGCCAGCTCACCACCCACTAGCGGGAGGCCAGGCCAAGAGACCCAGTACTTC.

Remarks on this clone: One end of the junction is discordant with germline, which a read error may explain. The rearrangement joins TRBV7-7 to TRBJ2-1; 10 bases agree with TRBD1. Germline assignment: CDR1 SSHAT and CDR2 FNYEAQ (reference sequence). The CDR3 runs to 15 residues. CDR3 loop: CASSLGQGMDNEQFF. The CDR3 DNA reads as TGTGCTAGCAGCTTGGGACAGGGGATGGACAATGAGCAGTTCTTC.

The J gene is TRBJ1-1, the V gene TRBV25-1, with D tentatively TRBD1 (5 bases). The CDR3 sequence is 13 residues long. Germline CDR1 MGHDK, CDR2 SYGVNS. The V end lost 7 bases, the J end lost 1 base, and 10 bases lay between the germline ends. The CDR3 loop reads CASTGQPNTEAFF. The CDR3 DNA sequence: TGTGCCAGCACTGGACAACCGAACACTGAAGCTTTCTTT.